Sequencing of this TCR beta chain was carried out in a study of T cells in tumors after PD-1 blockade. The overall study: Some patients also took daily vismodegib 150 mg during anti-PD-1 treatment.

Germline V gives CDR1 SGHRS, CDR2 YFSETQ. There are 18 residues in the CDR3. The V and J ends lost 0 bases and 5 bases, in that order; junction bases with no gene match: 13. Assay used: immunoSEQ multiplex PCR; TCRdb lists only in-frame clones, some missing. The sample carries fewer than 5,000 clones, 60% to 75% recorded once. The table lists this clone with a count of one. This material consisted of tumor tissue, taken before anti-PD-1 treatment. This chain joins TRBV5-1 and TRBJ2-2; 7 nucleotides line up with TRBD1. The origin of this receptor is a human donor with cutaneous squamous cell carcinoma. The CDR3 bases are TGCGCCAGCAGCTTGGCTCTGCTAGACAGGGTTCGAACCGGGGAGCTGTTTTTT. It specifies CASSLALLDRVRTGELFF.